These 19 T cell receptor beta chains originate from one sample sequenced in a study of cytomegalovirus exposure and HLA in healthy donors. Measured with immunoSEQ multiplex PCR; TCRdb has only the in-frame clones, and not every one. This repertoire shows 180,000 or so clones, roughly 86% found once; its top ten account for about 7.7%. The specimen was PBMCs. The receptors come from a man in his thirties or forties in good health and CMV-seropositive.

The CDR3 DNA follows: TGTGCCAGCAGCCCGACAGGGTATAGGTATGGCTACACCTTC. It yields the protein CASSPTGYRYGYTF. The chain uses TRBV27 and TRBJ1-2; 7 positions match TRBD1. This CDR3 has 14 amino acids. The V gene's germline CDR1 is MNHEY and CDR2 SMNVEV (reference sequence). The ends lost 6 bases at V and 5 bases at J; junction bases unmatched: 9.

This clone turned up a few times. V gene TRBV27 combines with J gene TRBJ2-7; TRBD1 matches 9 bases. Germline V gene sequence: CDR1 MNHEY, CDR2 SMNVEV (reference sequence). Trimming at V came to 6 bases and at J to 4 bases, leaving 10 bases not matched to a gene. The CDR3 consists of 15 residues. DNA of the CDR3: TGTGCCAGCAGCTTTCTGGGACAGGGTGAATACGAGCAGTACTTC. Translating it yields CASSFLGQGEYEQYF.

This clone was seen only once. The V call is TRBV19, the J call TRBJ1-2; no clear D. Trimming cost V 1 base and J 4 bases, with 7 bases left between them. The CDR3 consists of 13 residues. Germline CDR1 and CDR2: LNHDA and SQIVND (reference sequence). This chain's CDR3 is CASSIGGGYGYTF. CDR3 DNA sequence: TGTGCCAGTAGTATAGGCGGAGGCTATGGCTACACCTTC.

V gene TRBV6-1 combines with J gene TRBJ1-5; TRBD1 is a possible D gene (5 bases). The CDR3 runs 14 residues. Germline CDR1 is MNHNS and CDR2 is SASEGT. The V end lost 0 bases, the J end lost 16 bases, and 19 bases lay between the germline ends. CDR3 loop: CASSEAVRQSPLHF. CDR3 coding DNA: TGTGCCAGCAGTGAAGCCGTAAGACAGTCCCCCTTACATTTT.

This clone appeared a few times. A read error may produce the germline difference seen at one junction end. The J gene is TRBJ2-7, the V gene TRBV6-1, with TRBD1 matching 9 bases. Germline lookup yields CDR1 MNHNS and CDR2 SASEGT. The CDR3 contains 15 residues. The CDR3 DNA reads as TGTGCCAGCAGGGAAGGGGGACAGGGACCGCGGGAGCAGTACTTC. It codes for CASREGGQGPREQYF.

CDR3 nucleotides: TGTGCCAGCAGCGCCCGAGGGTCAGGGGATAGGTACAATGAGCAGTTCTTC. It specifies CASSARGSGDRYNEQFF. This rearrangement joins TRBV9 to TRBJ2-1; D might be TRBD1 (6 bases). The CDR3 totals 17 residues. CDR1 is SGDLS and CDR2 is YYNGEE in the germline V gene. The V end was cut by 3 bases, the J end by 4 bases, with 20 bases between.

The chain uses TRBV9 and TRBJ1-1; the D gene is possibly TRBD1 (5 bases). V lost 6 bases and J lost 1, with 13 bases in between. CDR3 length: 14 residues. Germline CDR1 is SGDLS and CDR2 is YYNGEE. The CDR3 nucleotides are TGTGCCAGCACCCCTCCGAGGGGGAACACTGAAGCTTTCTTT. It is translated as CASTPPRGNTEAFF.

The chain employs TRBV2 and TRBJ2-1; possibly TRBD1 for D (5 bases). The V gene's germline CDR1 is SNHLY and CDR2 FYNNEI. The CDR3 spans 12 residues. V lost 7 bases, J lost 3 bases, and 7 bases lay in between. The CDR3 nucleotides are TGTGCCAGCAAGACAGACTACAATGAGCAGTTCTTC. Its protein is CASKTDYNEQFF. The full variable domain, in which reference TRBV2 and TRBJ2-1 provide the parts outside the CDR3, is EPEVTQTPSHQVTQMGQEVILRCVPISNHLYFYWYRQILGQKVEFLVSFYNNEISEKSEIFDDQFSVERPDGSNFTLKIRSTKLEDSAMYFCASKTDYNEQFFGPGTRLTVL.

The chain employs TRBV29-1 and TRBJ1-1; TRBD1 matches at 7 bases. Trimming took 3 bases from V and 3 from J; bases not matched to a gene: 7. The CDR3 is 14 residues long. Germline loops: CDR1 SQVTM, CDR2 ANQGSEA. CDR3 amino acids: CSVDPTGDYTEAFF. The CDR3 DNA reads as TGCAGCGTTGACCCTACAGGGGACTACACTGAAGCTTTCTTT.

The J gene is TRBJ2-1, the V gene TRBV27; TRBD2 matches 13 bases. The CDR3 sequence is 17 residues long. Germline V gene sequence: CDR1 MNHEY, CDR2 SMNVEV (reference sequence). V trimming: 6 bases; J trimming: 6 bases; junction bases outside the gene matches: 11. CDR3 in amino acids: CASSLARWTSGGNEQFF. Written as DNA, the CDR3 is TGTGCCAGCAGCCTGGCCAGATGGACTAGCGGGGGCAATGAGCAGTTCTTC.

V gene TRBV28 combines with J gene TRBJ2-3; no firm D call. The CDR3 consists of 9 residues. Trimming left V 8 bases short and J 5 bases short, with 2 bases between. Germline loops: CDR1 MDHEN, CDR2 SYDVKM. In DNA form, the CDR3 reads TGTGCCAGCGGAGATACGCAGTATTTT. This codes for CASGDTQYF.

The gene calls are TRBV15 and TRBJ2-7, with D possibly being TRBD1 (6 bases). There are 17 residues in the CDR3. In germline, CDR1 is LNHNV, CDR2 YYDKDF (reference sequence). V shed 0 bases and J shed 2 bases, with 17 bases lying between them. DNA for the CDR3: TGTGCCACCAGCAGAGAAACTCTCCGGCAGGGGCCCTACGAGCAGTACTTC. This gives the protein CATSRETLRQGPYEQYF.

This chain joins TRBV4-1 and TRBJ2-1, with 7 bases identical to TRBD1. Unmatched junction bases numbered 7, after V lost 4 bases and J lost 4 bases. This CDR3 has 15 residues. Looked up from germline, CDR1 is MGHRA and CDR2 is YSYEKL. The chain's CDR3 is CASSPRDREYNEQFF. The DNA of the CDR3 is TGCGCCAGCAGCCCCCGTGACAGGGAGTACAATGAGCAGTTCTTC.

CDR3 loop: CASSHQGQGNNQPQHF. In nucleotides, the CDR3 is TGTGCCAGCAGTCACCAGGGACAGGGCAACAATCAGCCCCAGCATTTT. The rearrangement joins TRBV28 to TRBJ1-5, with TRBD1 identical over 9 bases. There are 16 residues in the CDR3. After removal of 5 bases from V and 3 bases from J, the junction contained 8 bases not matched to a gene. CDR1 and CDR2 (germline): MDHEN, SYDVKM.

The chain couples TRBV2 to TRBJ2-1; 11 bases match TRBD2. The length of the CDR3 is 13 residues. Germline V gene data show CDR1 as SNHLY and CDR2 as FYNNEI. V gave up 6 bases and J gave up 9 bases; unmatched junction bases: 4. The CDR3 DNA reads TGTGCCAGCAGAGGACTAGCGGGTGGTGAGCAGTTCTTC. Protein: CASRGLAGGEQFF.

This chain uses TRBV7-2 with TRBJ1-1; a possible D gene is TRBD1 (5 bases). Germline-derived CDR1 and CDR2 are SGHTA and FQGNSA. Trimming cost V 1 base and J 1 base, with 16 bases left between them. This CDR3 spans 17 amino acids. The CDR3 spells CASSLDFAGEGNTEAFF. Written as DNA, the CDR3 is TGTGCCAGCAGCTTAGATTTTGCGGGGGAGGGGAACACTGAAGCTTTCTTT.

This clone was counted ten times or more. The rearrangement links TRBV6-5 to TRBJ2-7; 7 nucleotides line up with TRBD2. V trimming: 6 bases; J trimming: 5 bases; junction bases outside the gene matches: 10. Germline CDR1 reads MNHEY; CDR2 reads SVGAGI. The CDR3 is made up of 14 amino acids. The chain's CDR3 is CASSQSWTSHEQYF. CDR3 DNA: TGTGCCAGCAGCCAATCATGGACTAGTCACGAGCAGTACTTC.

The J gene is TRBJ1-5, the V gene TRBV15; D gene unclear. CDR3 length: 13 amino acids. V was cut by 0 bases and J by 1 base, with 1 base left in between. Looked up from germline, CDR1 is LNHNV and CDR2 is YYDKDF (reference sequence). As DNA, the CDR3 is TGTGCCACCAGCAGAGAAAGCAATCAGCCCCAGCATTTT. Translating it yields CATSRESNQPQHF.

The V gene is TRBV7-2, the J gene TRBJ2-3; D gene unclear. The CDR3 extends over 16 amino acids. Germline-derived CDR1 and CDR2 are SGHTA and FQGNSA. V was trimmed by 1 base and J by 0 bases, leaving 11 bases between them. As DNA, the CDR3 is TGTGCCAGCAGCTTAGAGGCCAGAACTAGCACAGATACGCAGTATTTT. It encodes CASSLEARTSTDTQYF. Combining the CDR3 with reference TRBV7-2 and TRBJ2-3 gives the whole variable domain GAGVSQSPSNKVTEKGKDVELRCDPISGHTALYWYRQSLGQGLEFLIYFQGNSAPDKSGLPSDRFSAERTGGSVSTLTIQRTQQEDSAVYLCASSLEARTSTDTQYFGPGTRLTVL.